What follows is one T cell receptor beta chain and its context. Antigen specificity is unknown. These data are taken from a study of T cell responses to AZD1222 COVID-19 vaccine. Broader study findings: Spike-specific TCR breadth and depth went up after people got two AZD1222 doses. Just five or six AZD1222 recipients were seropositive at baseline.

The CDR3 has 18 amino acids. The germline V gene has CDR1 SGDLS and CDR2 YYNGEE. J was trimmed by 5 bases and V by 0 bases; bases with no gene match: 13. The assay was immunoSEQ multiplex PCR, and TCRdb's table has in-frame clones only and misses some. The sample has approximately 100,000 clones, about 93% seen once. J is TRBJ2-1 and V is TRBV9; 8 bases are a match to TRBD2. Material: peripheral blood, obtained on day 0 of AZD1222 vaccination. The clonotype originates from an adult in good health. This CDR3 is CASSVVPLAGVGDNEQFF. As DNA, the CDR3 is TGTGCCAGCAGCGTAGTCCCGCTAGCGGGTGTTGGGGACAATGAGCAGTTCTTC.